A selection of T cell receptor beta chains follows, all from one sample in a study of PD-L1 blockade in urothelial cancer. Produced via immunoSEQ multiplex PCR; TCRdb's table is partial and in-frame only. The sample shows tens of thousands of clones, approximately 83% of them seen only once. The material sequenced was PBMCs, taken around atezolizumab (anti-PD-L1) treatment. These receptors came from a man aged 55 to 70 with urothelial cancer. Each CDR3 is given with its conserved first and last residue. Each record gives: V gene, CDR3 protein.

TRBV19 | CASRMKTGPLPLHF
TRBV14 | CASSPHPRGGTEAFF
TRBV19 | CASSPRRDRGLMYEKLFF
TRBV19 | CASALGGQPQHF
TRBV7-7 | CASSLGRGGYNEQFF
TRBV5-1 | CASSLGNRGNEQFF
TRBV7-2 | CASRRQAPYEQYF
TRBV7-2 | CASSLGGTGWGNTEAFF
TRBV6-6 | CASSYRPRGGGETQYF
TRBV18 | CASSLRRTDTGNTIYF
TRBV30 | CAWTTGTGMNNEQFF
TRBV9 | CASSVGAGRGQETQYF
TRBV6-5 | CASRVTGGPDTQYF
TRBV7-6 | CASSLKPTSSYEQYF
TRBV6-5 | CASTGTTGNTIYF
TRBV4-1 | CASSQVGQGDYRSWETQYF
TRBV6-5 | CATRQQGSAGGYTF
TRBV6-6 | CASSYLEDEQYF